The T cell receptor (beta chain) described here comes from a study of T cells after yellow fever vaccination. TCRdb reprocessed the 5' RACE reads via MiXCR and lists one record per CDR3 protein. Here the sample spans about 330,000 distinct CDR3 sequences, around 6.8% being singletons. This clonotype was picked up many times. Trimming pared 3 bases from V and 0 bases from J, leaving 9 bases between. The CDR3 length is 13 residues. The germline V gene has CDR1 SQVTM and CDR2 ANQGSEA. This specimen was PBMCs, taken roughly seven weeks after the first yellow fever vaccination. The receptor comes from a man aged 18 to 30 who received the YFV17D yellow fever vaccine. This sequence joins TRBV29-1 and TRBJ2-7; D gene unclear. The CDR3 DNA reads as TGCAGCGTTGAGTTGGTGGGCTCCTACGAGCAGTACTTC. Translated: CSVELVGSYEQYF.